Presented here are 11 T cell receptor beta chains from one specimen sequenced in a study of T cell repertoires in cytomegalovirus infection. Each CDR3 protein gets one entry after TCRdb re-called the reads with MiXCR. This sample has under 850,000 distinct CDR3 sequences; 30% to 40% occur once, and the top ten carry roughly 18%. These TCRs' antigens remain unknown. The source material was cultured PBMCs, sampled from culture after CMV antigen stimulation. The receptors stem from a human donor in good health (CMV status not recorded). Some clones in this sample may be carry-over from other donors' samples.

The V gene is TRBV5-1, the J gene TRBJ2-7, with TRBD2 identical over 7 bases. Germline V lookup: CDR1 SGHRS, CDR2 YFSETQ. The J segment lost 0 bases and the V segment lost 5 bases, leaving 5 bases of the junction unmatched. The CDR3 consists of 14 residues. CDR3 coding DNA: TGCGCCAGCAGGGGAGGGCGCCCCTCCTACGAGCAGTACTTC. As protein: CASRGGRPSYEQYF.

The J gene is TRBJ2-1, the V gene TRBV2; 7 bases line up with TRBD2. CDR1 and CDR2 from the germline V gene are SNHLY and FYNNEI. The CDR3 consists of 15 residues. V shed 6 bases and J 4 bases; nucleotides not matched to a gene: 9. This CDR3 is CASRLAGAGYNEQFF. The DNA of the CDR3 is TGTGCCAGCAGATTAGCGGGTGCGGGGTACAATGAGCAGTTCTTC.

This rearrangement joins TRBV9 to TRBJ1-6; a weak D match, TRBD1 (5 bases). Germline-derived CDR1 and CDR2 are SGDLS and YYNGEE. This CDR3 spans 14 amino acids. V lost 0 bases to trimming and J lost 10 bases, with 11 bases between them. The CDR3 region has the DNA TGTGCCAGCAGCGTAGATAGGGGCCGCTCACCCCTCCACTTT. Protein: CASSVDRGRSPLHF.

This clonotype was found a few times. The CDR3 nucleotides are TGTGCCAGCAGCTTGACTCAGGGGTACTATGGCTACACCTTC. This translates into CASSLTQGYYGYTF. The chain uses TRBV5-6 and TRBJ1-2; tentatively, D is TRBD1 (6 bases). Trimming removed 1 base from V and 3 bases from J, with 10 bases in between. Germline lookup yields CDR1 SGHDT and CDR2 YYEEEE. CDR3 size: 14 residues.

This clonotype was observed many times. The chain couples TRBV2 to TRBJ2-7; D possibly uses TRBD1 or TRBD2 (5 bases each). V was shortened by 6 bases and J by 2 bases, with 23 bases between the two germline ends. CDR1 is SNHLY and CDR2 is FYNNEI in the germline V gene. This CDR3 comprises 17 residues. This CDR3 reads CASSSGLVGAPTYEQYF. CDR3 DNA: TGTGCCAGCAGCTCAGGGTTGGTGGGAGCCCCAACCTACGAGCAGTACTTC.

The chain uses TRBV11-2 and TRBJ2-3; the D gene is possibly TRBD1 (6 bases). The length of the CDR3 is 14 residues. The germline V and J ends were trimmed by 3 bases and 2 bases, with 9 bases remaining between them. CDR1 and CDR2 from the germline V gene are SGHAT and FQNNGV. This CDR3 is CASSFMGATDTQYF. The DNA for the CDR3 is TGTGCCAGCAGCTTTATGGGGGCCACAGATACGCAGTATTTT.

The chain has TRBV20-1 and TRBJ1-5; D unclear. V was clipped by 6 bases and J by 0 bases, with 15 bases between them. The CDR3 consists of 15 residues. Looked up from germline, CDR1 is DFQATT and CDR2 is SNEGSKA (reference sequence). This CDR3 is CSARPHGGSNQPQHF. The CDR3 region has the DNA TGCAGTGCGAGACCGCATGGAGGTAGCAATCAGCCCCAGCATTTT.

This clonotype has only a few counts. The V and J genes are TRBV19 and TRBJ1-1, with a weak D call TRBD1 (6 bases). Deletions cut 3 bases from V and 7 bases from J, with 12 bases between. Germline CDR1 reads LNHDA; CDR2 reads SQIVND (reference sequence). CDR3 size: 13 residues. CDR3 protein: CASSIWGQNEAFF. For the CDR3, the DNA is TGTGCCAGTAGTATTTGGGGGCAAAATGAAGCTTTCTTT.

CDR3: CASSQVAGFLETQYF. In DNA, the CDR3 is TGCGCCAGCAGCCAAGTAGCGGGCTTCTTGGAGACCCAGTACTTC. The chain couples TRBV4-3 to TRBJ2-5; 7 bases line up with TRBD2. V lost 1 base, J lost 5 bases, and 7 bases stayed unmatched. From germline, CDR1 is LGHNA and CDR2 YSLEER. This CDR3 spans 15 amino acids.

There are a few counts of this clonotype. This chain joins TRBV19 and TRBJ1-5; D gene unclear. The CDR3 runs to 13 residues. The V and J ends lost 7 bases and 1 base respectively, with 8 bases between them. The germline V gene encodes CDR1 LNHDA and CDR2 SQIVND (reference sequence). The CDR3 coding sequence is TGTGCCAGTAATCTGGCCAGCAATCAGCCCCAGCATTTT. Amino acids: CASNLASNQPQHF.

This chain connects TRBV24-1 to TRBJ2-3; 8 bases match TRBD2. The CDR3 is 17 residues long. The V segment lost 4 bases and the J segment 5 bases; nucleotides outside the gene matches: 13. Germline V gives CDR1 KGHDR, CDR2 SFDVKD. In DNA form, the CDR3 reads TGTGCCACCAGTGACCCACAGGGAGGGCTAGCGGGAGATACGCAGTATTTT. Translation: CATSDPQGGLAGDTQYF.